A single sample is the source of the 10 T cell receptor beta chains below, sequenced in a study of cytotoxic CD8 clonotypes in ibrutinib-treated CLL. Libraries were prepared by immunoSEQ multiplex PCR; TCRdb keeps only in-frame clonotypes and omits some of them. Among around 200,000 clones listed, about three quarters were seen once. Here the sequenced sample was PBMCs, taken after 12 months of ibrutinib treatment. Receptor source: a human donor with chronic lymphocytic leukemia.

The V and J genes are TRBV5-1 and TRBJ2-1; 13 bases agree with TRBD2. Looked up from germline, CDR1 is SGHRS and CDR2 is YFSETQ. Trimming removed 4 bases from V and 8 bases from J; junction bases left unmatched: 12. The length of the CDR3 is 17 residues. This chain's CDR3 is CASSPKTSGGTRHEQFF. The CDR3 DNA reads TGCGCCAGCAGCCCAAAGACTAGCGGGGGGACTCGTCATGAGCAGTTCTTC.

The rearrangement links TRBV27 to TRBJ1-3; D is unclear. V gave up 3 bases and J gave up 0 bases, with 6 bases separating them. The CDR3 loop spans 14 amino acids. Looked up from germline, CDR1 is MNHEY and CDR2 is SMNVEV (reference sequence). CDR3 amino acids: CASSFGSSGNTIYF. The CDR3, as DNA: TGTGCCAGCAGTTTCGGGAGCTCTGGAAACACCATATATTTT.

The chain links TRBV7-2 to TRBJ2-3, with 13 bases fitting TRBD2. V was clipped by 5 bases and J by 0 bases; unmatched bases: 5. The CDR3 totals 17 residues. The germline CDR1 and CDR2 sequences are SGHTA and FQGNSA. This CDR3 is CASSPGGLAGSTDTQYF. CDR3 sequence (DNA): TGTGCCAGCAGCCCTGGGGGACTAGCGGGGAGCACAGATACGCAGTATTTT.

This clone occurred once. The gene calls are TRBV9 and TRBJ2-3; perhaps D is TRBD1 or TRBD2 (6 bases each). Germline V gene sequence: CDR1 SGDLS, CDR2 YYNGEE. This CDR3 is 16 amino acids long. The ends were cut back, 0 bases at V and 0 bases at J, with 11 bases in the middle. The CDR3 reads CASSVEGGTSTDTQYF. CDR3 in DNA: TGTGCCAGCAGCGTAGAGGGGGGTACTAGCACAGATACGCAGTATTTT.

CDR3 sequence: CASSLFTPPIPGNTIYF. Written as DNA, the CDR3 is TGTGCCAGCAGCCTCTTTACTCCGCCTATCCCTGGAAACACCATATATTTT. The chain recombines TRBV7-6 with TRBJ1-3, with no clear D. The V gene's germline CDR1 is SGHVS and CDR2 FNYEAQ. The CDR3 is 17 amino acids. V was shortened by 5 bases and J by 2 bases, with 19 bases between the two germline ends.

This chain connects TRBV27 to TRBJ1-2, with D maybe TRBD1 (6 bases). The CDR3 extends over 14 amino acids. Between the trimmed V and J ends, which lost 1 base and 4 bases, there was a span of 10 bases. Germline CDR1 is MNHEY and CDR2 is SMNVEV (reference sequence). The CDR3 coding sequence is TGTGCCAGCAGTTTATTCGGACAGACCTATGGCTACACCTTC. It specifies CASSLFGQTYGYTF.

The chain recombines TRBV7-2 with TRBJ1-1; D gene ambiguous. Between the trimmed V and J ends, which lost 5 bases and 5 bases, there was a span of 9 bases. In germline, CDR1 is SGHTA, CDR2 FQGNSA. This CDR3 has 12 residues. The CDR3 nucleotides are TGTGCCAGCAGCCCCGCCGGGACTGAAGCTTTCTTT. Its protein product is CASSPAGTEAFF.

This clone has more than one count but fewer than ten. The V call is TRBV19, the J call TRBJ2-1, with 7 bases identical to TRBD2. The V segment lost 4 bases and the J segment 4 bases; nucleotides outside the gene matches: 1. CDR1 is LNHDA, CDR2 SQIVND, per germline (reference sequence). The CDR3 consists of 13 residues. The CDR3 DNA is TGTGCCAGTAGTACGGGACTATACAATGAGCAGTTCTTC. Its protein is CASSTGLYNEQFF. The full variable domain, rest sourced from reference TRBV19 and TRBJ2-1, is DGGITQSPKYLFRKEGQNVTLSCEQNLNHDAMYWYRQDPGQGLRLIYYSQIVNDFQKGDIAEGYSVSREKKESFPLTVTSAQKNPTAFYLCASSTGLYNEQFFGPGTRLTVL.

This clone was recorded once. DNA of the CDR3: TGTGCCAGCAGTTACCACAGGGTGGCGGGAGGAAACACCATATATTTT. It encodes CASSYHRVAGGNTIYF. The chain joins TRBV6-6 to TRBJ1-3; tentatively, D is TRBD1 (6 bases). Per germline, CDR1 MNHNY and CDR2 SVGAGI (reference sequence). The CDR3 spans 16 residues. Trimming cost V 2 bases and J 4 bases, with 15 bases left between them.

This clone came up once. The chain uses TRBV7-9 and TRBJ1-4; 9 nucleotides match TRBD1. Per the germline V gene, CDR1 is SEHNR and CDR2 is FQNEAQ (reference sequence). Trimming took 5 bases from V and 6 from J; bases not matched to a gene: 7. CDR3 length: 15 residues. The CDR3 nucleotides are TGTGCCAGCAGCAGGACAGGGGAGCTACATGAAAAACTGTTTTTT. It codes for CASSRTGELHEKLFF.